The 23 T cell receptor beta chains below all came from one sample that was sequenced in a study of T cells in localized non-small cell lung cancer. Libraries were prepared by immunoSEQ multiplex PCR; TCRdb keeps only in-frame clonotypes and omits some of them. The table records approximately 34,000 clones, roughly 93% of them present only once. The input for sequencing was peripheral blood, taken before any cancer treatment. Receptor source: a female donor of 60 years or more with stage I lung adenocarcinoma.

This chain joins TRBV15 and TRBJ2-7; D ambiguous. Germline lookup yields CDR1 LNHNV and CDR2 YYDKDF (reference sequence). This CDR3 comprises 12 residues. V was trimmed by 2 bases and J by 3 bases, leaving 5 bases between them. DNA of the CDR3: TGTGCCACCAGCAGATCCTTCTACGAGCAGTACTTC. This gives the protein CATSRSFYEQYF.

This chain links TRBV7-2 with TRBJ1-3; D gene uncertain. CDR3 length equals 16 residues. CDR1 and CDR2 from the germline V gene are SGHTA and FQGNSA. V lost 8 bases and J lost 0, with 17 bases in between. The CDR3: CASVTSGSFSGNTIYF. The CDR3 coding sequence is TGTGCCAGCGTAACTTCCGGGAGTTTCTCTGGAAACACCATATATTTT.

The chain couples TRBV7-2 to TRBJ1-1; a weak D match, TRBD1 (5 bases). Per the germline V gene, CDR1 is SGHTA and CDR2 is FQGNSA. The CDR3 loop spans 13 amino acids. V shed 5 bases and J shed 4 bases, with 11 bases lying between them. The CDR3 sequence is CASSQGPGTEAFF. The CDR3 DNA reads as TGTGCCAGCAGCCAGGGACCGGGCACTGAAGCTTTCTTT.

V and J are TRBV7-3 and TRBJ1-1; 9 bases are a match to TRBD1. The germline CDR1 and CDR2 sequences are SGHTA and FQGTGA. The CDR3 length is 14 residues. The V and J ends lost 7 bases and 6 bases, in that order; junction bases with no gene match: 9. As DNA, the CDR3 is TGTGCCAGCACCCTCCTACAGGGGGCCGCTGAAGCTTTCTTT. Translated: CASTLLQGAAEAFF.

DNA for the CDR3: TGTGCCAGCCGTCGACAGGGGGCGCGTTCTGAAGCTTTCTTT. Its translation is CASRRQGARSEAFF. V usage is TRBV6-5 and J usage is TRBJ1-1, with 10 nucleotides matching TRBD1. This CDR3 region has 14 residues. Germline trimming cut 8 bases from V and 6 bases from J; bases unmatched to any gene: 9. Looked up from germline, CDR1 is MNHEY and CDR2 is SVGAGI.

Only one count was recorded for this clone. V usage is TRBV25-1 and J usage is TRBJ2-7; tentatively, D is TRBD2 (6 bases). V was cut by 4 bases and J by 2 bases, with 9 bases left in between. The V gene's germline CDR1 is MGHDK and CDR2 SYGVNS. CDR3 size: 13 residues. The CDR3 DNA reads TGTGCCAGCAGTGCAGGGAGGACCTACGAGCAGTACTTC. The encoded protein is CASSAGRTYEQYF.

Written as DNA, the CDR3 is TGTGCCAGTAGTTTGGGGGGCAGTAAGAGGTATGGCTACACCTTC. It codes for CASSLGGSKRYGYTF. The chain carries TRBV19 and TRBJ1-2; the D gene is possibly TRBD1 (6 bases). Trimming took 5 bases from V and 5 from J, leaving 18 bases between them. This CDR3 has 15 amino acids. CDR1 LNHDA and CDR2 SQIVND come from the germline V gene (reference sequence).

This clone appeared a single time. CDR3 DNA: TGTGCCAGCAGTACCTCCGGGCGCACAGATACGCAGTATTTT. Its protein is CASSTSGRTDTQYF. The rearrangement joins TRBV5-4 to TRBJ2-3; no reliable D call. This CDR3 has 14 amino acids. V shed 5 bases and J shed 1 base, with 11 bases lying between them. Germline V CDR1 and CDR2: SGHNT, YYREEE (reference sequence).

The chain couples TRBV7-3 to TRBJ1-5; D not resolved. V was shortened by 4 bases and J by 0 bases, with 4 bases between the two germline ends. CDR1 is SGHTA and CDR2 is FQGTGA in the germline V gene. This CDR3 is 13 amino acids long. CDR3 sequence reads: CASSSYSNQPQHF. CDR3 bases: TGTGCCAGCAGCTCATATAGCAATCAGCCCCAGCATTTT.

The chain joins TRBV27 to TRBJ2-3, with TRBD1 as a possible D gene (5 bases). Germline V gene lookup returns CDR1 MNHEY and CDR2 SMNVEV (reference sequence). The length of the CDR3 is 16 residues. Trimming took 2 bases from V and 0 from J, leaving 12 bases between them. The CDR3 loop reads CASSLRRGLSTDTQYF. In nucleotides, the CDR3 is TGTGCCAGCAGTTTAAGAAGGGGATTGAGCACAGATACGCAGTATTTT.

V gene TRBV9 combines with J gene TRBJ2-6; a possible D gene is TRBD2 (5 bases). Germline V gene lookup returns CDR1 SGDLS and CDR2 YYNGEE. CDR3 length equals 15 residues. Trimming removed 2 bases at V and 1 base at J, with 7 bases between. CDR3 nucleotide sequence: TGTGCCAGCAGCGTCGAGGGTTCTGGGGCCAACGTCCTGACTTTC. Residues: CASSVEGSGANVLTF.

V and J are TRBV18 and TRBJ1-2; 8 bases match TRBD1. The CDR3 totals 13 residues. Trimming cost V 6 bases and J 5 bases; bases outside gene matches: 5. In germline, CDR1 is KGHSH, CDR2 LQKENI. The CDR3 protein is CASSSQGEYGYTF. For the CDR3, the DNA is TGTGCCAGCTCCTCACAGGGGGAGTATGGCTACACCTTC. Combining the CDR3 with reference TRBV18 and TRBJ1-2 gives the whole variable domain NAGVMQNPRHLVRRRGQEARLRCSPMKGHSHVYWYRQLPEEGLKFMVYLQKENIIDESGMPKERFSAEFPKEGPSILRIQQVVRGDSAAYFCASSSQGEYGYTFGSGTRLTVV.

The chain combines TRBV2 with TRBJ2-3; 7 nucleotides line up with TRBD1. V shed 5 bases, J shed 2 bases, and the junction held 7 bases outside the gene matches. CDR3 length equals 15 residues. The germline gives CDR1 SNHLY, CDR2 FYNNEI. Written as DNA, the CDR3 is TGTGCCAGCAGTAAACAGGGGTTACTCACAGATACGCAGTATTTT. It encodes CASSKQGLLTDTQYF.

The CDR3 DNA reads as TGTGCTTGTGACATTCTGAACACTGAAGCTTTCTTT. Protein product: CACDILNTEAFF. This chain links TRBV30 with TRBJ1-1; no definite D call. Germline CDR1 GTSNPN, CDR2 SVGIG (reference sequence). This CDR3 spans 12 amino acids.

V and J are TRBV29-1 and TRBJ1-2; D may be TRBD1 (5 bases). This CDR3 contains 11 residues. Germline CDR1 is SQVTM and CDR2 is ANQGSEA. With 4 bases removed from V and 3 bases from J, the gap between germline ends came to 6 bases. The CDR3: CSVGGYYGYTF. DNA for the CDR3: TGCAGCGTTGGGGGGTACTATGGCTACACCTTC.

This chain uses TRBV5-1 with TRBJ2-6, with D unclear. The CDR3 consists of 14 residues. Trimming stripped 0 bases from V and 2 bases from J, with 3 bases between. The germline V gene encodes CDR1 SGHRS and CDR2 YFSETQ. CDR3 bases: TGCGCCAGCAGCTTGGGGCCTGGGGCCAACGTCCTGACTTTC. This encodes CASSLGPGANVLTF. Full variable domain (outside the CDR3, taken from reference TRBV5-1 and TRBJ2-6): KAGVTQTPRYLIKTRGQQVTLSCSPISGHRSVSWYQQTPGQGLQFLFEYFSETQRNKGNFPGRFSGRQFSNSRSEMNVSTLELGDSALYLCASSLGPGANVLTFGAGSRLTVL.

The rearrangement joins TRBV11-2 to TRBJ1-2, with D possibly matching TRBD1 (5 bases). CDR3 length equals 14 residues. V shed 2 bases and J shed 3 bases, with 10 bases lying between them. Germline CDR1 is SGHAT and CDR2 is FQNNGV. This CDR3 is CASSLFGGDYGYTF. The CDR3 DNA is TGTGCCAGCAGCTTATTCGGGGGGGACTATGGCTACACCTTC. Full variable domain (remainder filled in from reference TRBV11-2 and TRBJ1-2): EAGVAQSPRYKIIEKRQSVAFWCNPISGHATLYWYQQILGQGPKLLIQFQNNGVVDDSQLPKDRFSAERLKGVDSTLKIQPAKLEDSAVYLCASSLFGGDYGYTFGSGTRLTVV.

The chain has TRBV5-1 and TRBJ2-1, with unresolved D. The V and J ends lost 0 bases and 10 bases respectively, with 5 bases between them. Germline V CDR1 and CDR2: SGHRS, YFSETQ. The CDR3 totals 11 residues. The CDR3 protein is CASSLGREQFF. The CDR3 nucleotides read TGCGCCAGCAGCTTGGGTAGGGAGCAGTTCTTC. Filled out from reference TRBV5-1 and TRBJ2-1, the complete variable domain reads KAGVTQTPRYLIKTRGQQVTLSCSPISGHRSVSWYQQTPGQGLQFLFEYFSETQRNKGNFPGRFSGRQFSNSRSEMNVSTLELGDSALYLCASSLGREQFFGPGTRLTVL.

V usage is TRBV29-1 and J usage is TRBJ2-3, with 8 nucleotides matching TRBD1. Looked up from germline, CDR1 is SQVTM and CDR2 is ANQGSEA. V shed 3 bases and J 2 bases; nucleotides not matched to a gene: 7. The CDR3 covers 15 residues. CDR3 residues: CSVERTGYSTDTQYF. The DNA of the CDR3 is TGCAGCGTTGAGAGGACAGGGTACTCCACAGATACGCAGTATTTT.

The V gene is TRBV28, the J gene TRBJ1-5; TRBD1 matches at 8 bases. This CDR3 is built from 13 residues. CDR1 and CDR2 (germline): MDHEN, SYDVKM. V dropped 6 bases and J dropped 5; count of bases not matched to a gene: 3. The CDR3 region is CASRVTGDQPQHF. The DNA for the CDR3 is TGTGCCAGCAGGGTGACAGGGGATCAGCCCCAGCATTTT.

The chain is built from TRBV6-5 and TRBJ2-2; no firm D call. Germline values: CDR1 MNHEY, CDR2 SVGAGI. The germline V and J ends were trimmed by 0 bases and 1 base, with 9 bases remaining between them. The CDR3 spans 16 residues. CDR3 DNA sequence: TGTGCCAGCAGTTACTCGAGGTGGGAGAACACCGGGGAGCTGTTTTTT. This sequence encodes CASSYSRWENTGELFF.

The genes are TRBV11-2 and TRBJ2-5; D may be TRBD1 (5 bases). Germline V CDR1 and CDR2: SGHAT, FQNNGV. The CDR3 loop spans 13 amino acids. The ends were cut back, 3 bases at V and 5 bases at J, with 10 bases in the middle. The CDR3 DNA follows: TGTGCCAGCAGCTTTCAGGGTGGCGAGACCCAGTACTTC. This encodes CASSFQGGETQYF.

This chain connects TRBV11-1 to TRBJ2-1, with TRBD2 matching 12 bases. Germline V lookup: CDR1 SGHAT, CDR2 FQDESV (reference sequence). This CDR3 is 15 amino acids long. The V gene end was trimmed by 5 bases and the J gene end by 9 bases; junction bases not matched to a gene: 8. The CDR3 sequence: CASSDTSGRFREQFF. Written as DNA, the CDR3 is TGTGCCAGCAGCGATACTAGCGGGAGGTTTCGTGAGCAGTTCTTC.